This T cell receptor (beta chain) was recovered during a study of prognosis after radiotherapy for stage I lung cancer. Background on the study: In a few patients, distant metastases developed after radiotherapy (median approximately seven months), whereas some 15 patients showed no significant progression.

Whole-study findings and limits: Stereotactic body radiation therapy was followed by a fall in unique TCR clone counts, with a median of approximately 10,000 versus 7,000.

This CDR3 comprises 12 residues. From germline, CDR1 is DFQATT and CDR2 SNEGSKA (reference sequence). Trimming cost V 6 bases and J 1 base, with 10 bases left between them. Two-round multiplex PCR amplified TCR beta CDR3 from genomic DNA. During first-round PCR, primers specific to each TRBV and TRBJ gene were used. PCR proceeded to a second round, and that round used universal primers. TCRdb reprocessed the multiplex PCR reads via MiXCR and lists one record per CDR3 protein. The sample yields about 35,000 distinct CDR3 sequences, around a third seen once. This clonotype was counted at least ten times. Its specificity is not known.

This clonotype was sampled from a donor over 45 with non-small cell lung cancer. The sample in question was PBMCs, obtained before or after stereotactic body radiation therapy (not recorded which). The chain is built from TRBV20-1 and TRBJ2-7, with no clear D. The chain's CDR3 is CSARYTSYEQYF. The CDR3 DNA sequence: TGCAGTGCCCGATACACGTCCTACGAGCAGTACTTC.